Each of the 10 T cell receptor beta chains below was sequenced from the same sample in a study of OX40 agonist ivuxolimab in advanced cancers. The protocol was immunoSEQ multiplex PCR, while the TCRdb copy is restricted to in-frame clones and leaves out a portion. The sample has roughly 49,000 clones; around 81% are singletons. Sequenced material: CD4+ or CD8+ T cells sorted from blood, taken in a trial of the OX40 agonist ivuxolimab. Receptor source: an adult with an advanced solid tumor such as melanoma, head and neck, liver or kidney cancer.

The chain recombines TRBV9 with TRBJ2-3, with 8 bases matching TRBD2. Germline values: CDR1 SGDLS, CDR2 YYNGEE. With V trimmed by 3 bases and J by 4 bases, 13 bases remained unmatched. The CDR3 length is 17 residues. CDR3 nucleotides: TGTGCCAGCAGCGACTCCGGGACTAGGGTTCGGCCAGATACGCAGTATTTT. It codes for CASSDSGTRVRPDTQYF.

The chain is built from TRBV5-6 and TRBJ1-5, with a possible D match to TRBD1 (6 bases). The V end lost 4 bases, the J end lost 2 bases, and 13 bases lay between the germline ends. The length of the CDR3 is 15 residues. The germline CDR1 and CDR2 sequences are SGHDT and YYEEEE. CDR3 amino acids: CASSRTAGGNQPQHF. In DNA form, the CDR3 reads TGTGCCAGCAGCCGGACAGCGGGGGGCAATCAGCCCCAGCATTTT.

The rearrangement joins TRBV7-2 to TRBJ2-2; 8 bases align to TRBD1. The CDR3 is made up of 17 amino acids. Germline V gene data show CDR1 as SGHTA and CDR2 as FQGNSA. V shed 1 base, J shed 4 bases, and the junction held 8 bases outside the gene matches. The CDR3: CASSLVQGALGTGELFF. The CDR3, as DNA: TGTGCCAGCAGCTTAGTGCAGGGGGCGCTGGGCACCGGGGAGCTGTTTTTT.

The gene calls are TRBV27 and TRBJ1-2, with TRBD1 as a possible D gene (5 bases). The V end was cut by 5 bases, the J end by 0 bases, with 13 bases between. The CDR3 loop spans 15 amino acids. CDR1 and CDR2 (germline): MNHEY, SMNVEV (reference sequence). The CDR3 DNA sequence: TGTGCCAGCAGTCCCGGGGGGGGAGCTAACTATGGCTACACCTTC. Translation gives CASSPGGGANYGYTF.

The V call is TRBV4-3, the J call TRBJ2-1, with D possibly TRBD2 on 6 matching bases. Trimming stripped 2 bases from V and 0 bases from J, with 14 bases between. Germline lookup yields CDR1 LGHNA and CDR2 YSLEER. This CDR3 contains 17 residues. CDR3 loop: CASSQRGAGSSYNEQFF. As DNA, the CDR3 is TGCGCCAGCAGCCAAAGAGGGGCGGGGAGCTCCTACAATGAGCAGTTCTTC.

This clone appeared a few times. This chain joins TRBV13 and TRBJ1-1, with TRBD1 as a possible D gene (5 bases). V was trimmed by 6 bases and J by 0 bases, leaving 20 bases between them. The CDR3 is made up of 17 amino acids. Germline values: CDR1 PRHDT, CDR2 FYEKMQ (reference sequence). For the CDR3, the DNA is TGTGCCAGCAGTTGGGACCCGTGGCAATTCATGAACACTGAAGCTTTCTTT. It yields the protein CASSWDPWQFMNTEAFF. Full variable domain (outside the CDR3, taken from reference TRBV13 and TRBJ1-1): AAGVIQSPRHLIKEKRETATLKCYPIPRHDTVYWYQQGPGQDPQFLISFYEKMQSDKGSIPDRFSAQQFSDYHSELNMSSLELGDSALYFCASSWDPWQFMNTEAFFGQGTRLTVV.

J is TRBJ1-5 and V is TRBV2; perhaps TRBD1 as D (5 bases). Germline assignment: CDR1 SNHLY and CDR2 FYNNEI. The V end lost 7 bases, the J end lost 7 bases, and 20 bases lay between the germline ends. The CDR3 length is 15 residues. CDR3 sequence reads: CASNNSSGTRQPQHF. The CDR3 region has the DNA TGTGCCAGCAATAATTCCTCTGGGACCCGGCAGCCCCAGCATTTT.

The chain combines TRBV6-1 with TRBJ2-1; D is perhaps TRBD1 or TRBD2 (5 bases each). The germline V gene has CDR1 MNHNS and CDR2 SASEGT. Deletions cut 8 bases from V and 6 bases from J, with 20 bases between. The CDR3 consists of 15 residues. The DNA of the CDR3 is TGTGCCAGCCCAATCGACAGCGGAACGTTCAATGAGCAGTTCTTC. Translation gives CASPIDSGTFNEQFF.

This chain connects TRBV7-9 to TRBJ2-7; TRBD2 aligns across 7 bases. Germline CDR1 and CDR2: SEHNR and FQNEAQ (reference sequence). There are 16 residues in the CDR3. The J segment lost 0 bases and the V segment lost 0 bases, leaving 5 bases of the junction unmatched. CDR3 region: CASSLAGGGYSYEQYF. The CDR3 DNA is TGTGCCAGCAGCTTAGCGGGGGGAGGGTACTCCTACGAGCAGTACTTC.

This chain connects TRBV9 to TRBJ1-2; tentative D call: TRBD1 (5 bases). Trimming took 4 bases from V and 7 from J, leaving 17 bases between them. The CDR3 is 14 residues long. CDR1 is SGDLS, CDR2 YYNGEE, per germline. CDR3 region: CASSSSGGYGGYTF. DNA of the CDR3: TGTGCCAGCAGCTCCTCGGGGGGTTACGGTGGCTACACCTTC. Drawing the rest from reference TRBV9 and TRBJ1-2, the complete variable domain is DSGVTQTPKHLITATGQRVTLRCSPRSGDLSVYWYQQSLDQGLQFLIQYYNGEERAKGNILERFSAQQFPDLHSELNLSSLELGDSALYFCASSSSGGYGGYTFGSGTRLTVV.